Detailed here is one T cell receptor (beta chain). This sample is part of a study of OX40 agonist ivuxolimab in advanced cancers. Some clones are missing from TCRdb's copy, which holds only in-frame ones; the method was immunoSEQ multiplex PCR. The sample contains 70,000 to 85,000 clones, 65% to 90% of which appear only once. Deletions cut 2 bases from V and 4 bases from J, with 3 bases between. This CDR3 region has 11 residues. CDR1 is SQVTM, CDR2 ANQGSEA, per germline. The input for sequencing was CD4+ or CD8+ T cells sorted from blood, taken in a trial of the OX40 agonist ivuxolimab. The receptor was derived from an adult with an advanced solid tumor such as melanoma, head and neck, liver or kidney cancer. The chain links TRBV29-1 to TRBJ1-3, with unresolved D. The CDR3 sequence is CSVESGNTIYF. DNA of the CDR3: TGCAGCGTTGAATCGGGAAACACCATATATTTT. Full variable domain (outside the CDR3, taken from reference TRBV29-1 and TRBJ1-3): SAVISQKPSRDICQRGTSLTIQCQVDSQVTMMFWYRQQPGQSLTLIATANQGSEATYESGFVIDKFPISRPNLTFSTLTVSNMSPEDSSIYLCSVESGNTIYFGEGSWLTVV.